This entry lists 14 T cell receptor beta chains sequenced from one sample in a study of technical replicates of blood from several donors. Repertoires were generated with immunoSEQ multiplex PCR, while TCRdb's copy carries only in-frame clones and drops some. The sample records about 100,000 clones, roughly 95% being singletons. The sample was T cells isolated from PBMCs. These receptors were obtained from a human donor in good health.

This rearrangement joins TRBV5-4 to TRBJ2-7; tentatively, D is TRBD2 (5 bases). From germline, CDR1 is SGHNT and CDR2 YYREEE (reference sequence). The CDR3 has 12 amino acids. Trimming took off 5 bases at V and 5 bases at J, with 11 bases between the two ends. The CDR3 nucleotides read TGTGCCAGCAGTATACTAGAACACGAGCAGTACTTC. Encoded protein: CASSILEHEQYF. The full variable domain, in which reference TRBV5-4 and TRBJ2-7 provide the parts outside the CDR3, is ETGVTQSPTHLIKTRGQQVTLRCSSQSGHNTVSWYQQALGQGPQFIFQYYREEENGRGNFPPRFSGLQFPNYSSELNVNALELDDSALYLCASSILEHEQYFGPGTRLTVT.

This CDR3 is CASSWGGGSSYNEQFF. The CDR3 DNA follows: TGTGCCAGCAGCTGGGGCGGGGGTAGCTCCTACAATGAGCAGTTCTTC. The gene calls are TRBV5-6 and TRBJ2-1, with 7 bases aligning to TRBD2. J was trimmed by 0 bases and V by 3 bases; bases with no gene match: 6. This CDR3 is built from 16 residues. Germline-derived CDR1 and CDR2 are SGHDT and YYEEEE. Using reference TRBV5-6 and TRBJ2-1 for the parts outside the CDR3, the full variable domain is DAGVTQSPTHLIKTRGQQVTLRCSPKSGHDTVSWYQQALGQGPQFIFQYYEEEERQRGNFPDRFSGHQFPNYSSELNVNALLLGDSALYLCASSWGGGSSYNEQFFGPGTRLTVL.

V usage is TRBV27 and J usage is TRBJ2-1; TRBD1 matches 7 bases. This CDR3 comprises 14 residues. The ends lost 7 bases at V and 5 bases at J; junction bases unmatched: 8. Germline CDR1 is MNHEY and CDR2 is SMNVEV (reference sequence). For the CDR3, the DNA is TGTGCCAGCACGAAGACAGGGTACCACAATGAGCAGTTCTTC. It encodes CASTKTGYHNEQFF.

The chain has TRBV11-2 and TRBJ2-1; 10 bases fit TRBD2. Germline trimming cut 0 bases from V and 10 bases from J; bases unmatched to any gene: 3. Germline CDR1 and CDR2: SGHAT and FQNNGV. The CDR3 extends over 14 amino acids. The CDR3: CASSLDSGLAEQFF. The CDR3 bases are TGTGCCAGCAGCTTAGACTCGGGACTAGCGGAGCAGTTCTTC.

This clone was counted a single time. The V call is TRBV27, the J call TRBJ1-5, with 8 bases identical to TRBD1. Looked up from germline, CDR1 is MNHEY and CDR2 is SMNVEV (reference sequence). The CDR3 runs 15 residues. Trimming took 4 bases from V and 2 from J; bases not matched to a gene: 4. Here the CDR3 reads CASSSQGAGNQPQHF. CDR3 nucleotides: TGTGCCAGCAGTTCTCAGGGGGCGGGCAATCAGCCCCAGCATTTT.

The V and J genes are TRBV7-2 and TRBJ2-1, with D unresolved. Trimming left V 4 bases short and J 9 bases short, with 22 bases between. From germline, CDR1 is SGHTA and CDR2 FQGNSA. This CDR3 is 16 amino acids long. CDR3 nucleotide sequence: TGTGCCAGCAGCTCCTTCAATCTAGGTCTTAACGGTGAGCAGTTCTTC. This translates into CASSSFNLGLNGEQFF. Looking up the rest from reference TRBV7-2 and TRBJ2-1 gives the full variable domain: GAGVSQSPSNKVTEKGKDVELRCDPISGHTALYWYRQSLGQGLEFLIYFQGNSAPDKSGLPSDRFSAERTGGSVSTLTIQRTQQEDSAVYLCASSSFNLGLNGEQFFGPGTRLTVL.

The V gene is TRBV2, the J gene TRBJ2-3; no clear D. Trimming pared 3 bases from V and 2 bases from J, leaving 9 bases between. Germline lookup yields CDR1 SNHLY and CDR2 FYNNEI. The CDR3 is 14 residues long. CDR3 nucleotides: TGTGCCAGCAGTGAGGGCAGAAACACAGATACGCAGTATTTT. Amino acid sequence: CASSEGRNTDTQYF.

The rearrangement links TRBV4-1 to TRBJ1-6, with D possibly being TRBD1 (5 bases). Trimming removed 0 bases at V and 1 base at J, with 13 bases between. CDR1 and CDR2 from the germline V gene are MGHRA and YSYEKL. The CDR3 runs 18 residues. CDR3 bases: TGCGCCAGCAGCCAAGATCTGGAGGGGAGATCCTATAATTCACCCCTCCACTTT. This codes for CASSQDLEGRSYNSPLHF.

In its sample, this clone was seen a few times. The V and J genes are TRBV4-1 and TRBJ1-1, with D unclear. V shed 0 bases and J shed 0 bases, with 14 bases lying between them. Germline V gives CDR1 MGHRA, CDR2 YSYEKL. The CDR3 has 17 amino acids. CDR3 amino acids: CASSQDLGRRMNTEAFF. CDR3 DNA: TGCGCCAGCAGCCAAGATCTGGGTCGGCGGATGAACACTGAAGCTTTCTTT.

The rearrangement joins TRBV28 to TRBJ1-4, with 7 nucleotides matching TRBD1. V dropped 7 bases and J dropped 3; count of bases not matched to a gene: 5. CDR1 is MDHEN, CDR2 SYDVKM, per germline. The CDR3 loop spans 14 amino acids. The CDR3 DNA reads as TGTGCCAGCAATGGGGACAGTCCTAATGAAAAACTGTTTTTT. Translation gives CASNGDSPNEKLFF.

The chain's CDR3 is CASSRAGGTGFLEQYF. The CDR3 nucleotides are TGCGCCAGCAGCCGGGCAGGCGGGACAGGGTTTCTCGAGCAGTACTTC. This sequence joins TRBV5-1 and TRBJ2-7; 9 bases map to TRBD1. V shed 4 bases and J 6 bases; nucleotides not matched to a gene: 14. The V gene's germline CDR1 is SGHRS and CDR2 YFSETQ. The CDR3 is made up of 16 amino acids.

The chain links TRBV11-2 to TRBJ2-3; a weak D match, TRBD1 (5 bases). The V end lost 7 bases, the J end lost 4 bases, and 15 bases lay between the germline ends. Per germline, CDR1 SGHAT and CDR2 FQNNGV. The CDR3 loop spans 14 amino acids. The CDR3 bases are TGTGCCAGCAAAGCAGGGATTGGACCAGATACGCAGTATTTT. It codes for CASKAGIGPDTQYF.

The V call is TRBV5-1, the J call TRBJ1-4; tentative D call: TRBD1 (6 bases). Germline V gene lookup returns CDR1 SGHRS and CDR2 YFSETQ. The CDR3 sequence is 14 residues long. Trimming removed 4 bases at V and 7 bases at J, with 14 bases between. In DNA, the CDR3 is TGCGCCAGCAGCCAGACAGGAGGACCTGAAAAACTGTTTTTT. Protein: CASSQTGGPEKLFF.

CDR3 sequence reads: CASSSRTGYQPQHF. In DNA form, the CDR3 reads TGTGCCAGCAGTTCCAGGACAGGGTATCAGCCCCAGCATTTT. The V gene is TRBV28, the J gene TRBJ1-5; 8 bases map to TRBD1. Trimming cost V 4 bases and J 5 bases; bases outside gene matches: 4. The CDR3 consists of 14 residues. The germline V gene has CDR1 MDHEN and CDR2 SYDVKM.